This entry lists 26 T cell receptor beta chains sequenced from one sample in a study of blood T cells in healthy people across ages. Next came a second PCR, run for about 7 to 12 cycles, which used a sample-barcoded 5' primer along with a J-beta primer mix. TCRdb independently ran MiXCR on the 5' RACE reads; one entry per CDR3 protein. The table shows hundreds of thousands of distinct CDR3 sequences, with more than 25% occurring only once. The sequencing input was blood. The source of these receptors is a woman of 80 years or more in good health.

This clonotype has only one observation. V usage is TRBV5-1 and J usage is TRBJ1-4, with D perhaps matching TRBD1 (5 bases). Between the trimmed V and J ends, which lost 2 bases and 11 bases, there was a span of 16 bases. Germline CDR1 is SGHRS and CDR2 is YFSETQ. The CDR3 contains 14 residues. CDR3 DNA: TGCGCCAGCAGCTTTTACGGGGCAGGAGAGAAACTGTTTTTT. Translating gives CASSFYGAGEKLFF.

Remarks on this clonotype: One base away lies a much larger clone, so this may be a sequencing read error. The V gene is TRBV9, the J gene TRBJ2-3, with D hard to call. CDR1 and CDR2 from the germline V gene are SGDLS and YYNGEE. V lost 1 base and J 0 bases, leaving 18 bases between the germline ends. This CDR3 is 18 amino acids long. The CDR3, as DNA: TGTGCCAGCAGCGTATCCGCCCGGACCTTCAGAAGCACAGATACGCAGTATTTT. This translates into CASSVSARTFRSTDTQYF.

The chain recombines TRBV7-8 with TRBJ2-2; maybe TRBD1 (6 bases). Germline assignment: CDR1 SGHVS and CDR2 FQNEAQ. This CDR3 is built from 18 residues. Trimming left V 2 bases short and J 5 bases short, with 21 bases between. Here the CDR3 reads CASSLNFRGAGLTGELFF. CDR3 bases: TGTGCCAGCAGCTTAAATTTCAGGGGCGCGGGTTTGACCGGGGAGCTGTTTTTT.

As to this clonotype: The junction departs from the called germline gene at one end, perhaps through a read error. The CDR3 sequence: CASPPGEQGTQYF. CDR3 bases: TGTGCCAGCCCACCAGGGGAGCAAGGCACCCAGTACTTC. The chain couples TRBV18 to TRBJ2-5; TRBD1 is a possible D gene (6 bases). Germline CDR1 and CDR2: KGHSH and LQKENI. The length of the CDR3 is 13 residues. Using reference TRBV18 and TRBJ2-5 for the parts outside the CDR3, the full variable domain is NAGVMQNPRHLVRRRGQEARLRCSPMKGHSHVYWYRQLPEEGLKFMVYLQKENIIDESGMPKERFSAEFPKEGPSILRIQQVVRGDSAAYFCASPPGEQGTQYFGPGTRLLVL.

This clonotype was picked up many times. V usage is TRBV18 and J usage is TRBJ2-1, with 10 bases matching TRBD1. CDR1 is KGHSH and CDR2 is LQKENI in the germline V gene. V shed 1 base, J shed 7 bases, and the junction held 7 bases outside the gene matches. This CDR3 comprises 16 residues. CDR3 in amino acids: CASSPLRQGARNEQFF. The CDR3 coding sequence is TGTGCCAGCTCACCACTGCGACAGGGGGCGCGAAATGAGCAGTTCTTC.

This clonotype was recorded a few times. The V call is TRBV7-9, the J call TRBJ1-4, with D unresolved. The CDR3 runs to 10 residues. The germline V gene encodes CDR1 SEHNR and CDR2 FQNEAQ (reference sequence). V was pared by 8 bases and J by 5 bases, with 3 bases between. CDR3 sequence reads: CASGNEKLFF. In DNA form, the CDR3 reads TGTGCCAGCGGAAATGAAAAACTGTTTTTT. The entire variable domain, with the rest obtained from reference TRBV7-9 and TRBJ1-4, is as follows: DTGVSQNPRHKITKRGQNVTFRCDPISEHNRLYWYRQTLGQGPEFLTYFQNEAQLEKSRLLSDRFSAERPKGSFSTLEIQRTEQGDSAMYLCASGNEKLFFGSGTQLSVL.

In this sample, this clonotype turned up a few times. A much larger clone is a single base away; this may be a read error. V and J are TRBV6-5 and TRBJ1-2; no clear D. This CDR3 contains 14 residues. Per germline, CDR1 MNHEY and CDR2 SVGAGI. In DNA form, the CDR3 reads TGTGCCGGCAGTTACTCGTCGACTGAGTATGGCTACACCTTC. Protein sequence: CAGSYSSTEYGYTF.

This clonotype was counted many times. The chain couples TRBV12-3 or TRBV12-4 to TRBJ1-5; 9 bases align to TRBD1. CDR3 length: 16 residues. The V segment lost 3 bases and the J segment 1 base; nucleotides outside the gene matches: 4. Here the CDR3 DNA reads TGTGCCAGCAGTTTGGGGACAGGGCAAAGCAATCAGCCCCAGCATTTT. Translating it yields CASSLGTGQSNQPQHF.

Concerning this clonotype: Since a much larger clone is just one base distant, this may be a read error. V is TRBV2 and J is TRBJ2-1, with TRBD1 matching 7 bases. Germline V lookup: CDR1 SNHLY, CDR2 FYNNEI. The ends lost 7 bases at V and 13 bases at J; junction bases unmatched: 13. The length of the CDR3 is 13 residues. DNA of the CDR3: TGTGCCAGCAAACTAGGGGGCGAGGAGACCCAGTTCTTC. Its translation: CASKLGGEETQFF.

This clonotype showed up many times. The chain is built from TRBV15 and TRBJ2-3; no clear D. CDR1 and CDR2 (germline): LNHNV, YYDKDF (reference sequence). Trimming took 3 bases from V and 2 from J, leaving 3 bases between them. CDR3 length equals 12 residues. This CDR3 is CATSSFTDTQYF. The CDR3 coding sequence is TGTGCCACCAGCAGTTTCACAGATACGCAGTATTTT.

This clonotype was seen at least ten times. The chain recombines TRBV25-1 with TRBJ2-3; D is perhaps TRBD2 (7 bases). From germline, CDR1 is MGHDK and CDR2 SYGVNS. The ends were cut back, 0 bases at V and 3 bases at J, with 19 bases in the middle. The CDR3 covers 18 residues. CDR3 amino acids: CASSEYGRGAMATDTQYF. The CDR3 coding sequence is TGTGCCAGCAGTGAATATGGGAGGGGGGCAATGGCAACAGATACGCAGTATTTT.

The CDR3 spells CASSYGGSVDNSPLHF. The DNA for the CDR3 is TGTGCCAGCAGTTACGGGGGTAGTGTGGATAATTCACCCCTCCACTTT. The chain joins TRBV6-5 to TRBJ1-6; a weak D match, TRBD1 (5 bases). The CDR3 extends over 16 amino acids. Trimming removed 2 bases at V and 5 bases at J, with 13 bases between. Germline loops: CDR1 MNHEY, CDR2 SVGAGI.

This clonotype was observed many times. DNA of the CDR3: TGTGCCACCAGTGATTTGCAGTACAATGAGCAGTTCTTC. Translation gives CATSDLQYNEQFF. The V and J genes are TRBV24-1 and TRBJ2-1, with D unresolved. The CDR3 totals 13 residues. Trimming took 0 bases from V and 4 from J, leaving 3 bases between them. CDR1 KGHDR and CDR2 SFDVKD come from the germline V gene.

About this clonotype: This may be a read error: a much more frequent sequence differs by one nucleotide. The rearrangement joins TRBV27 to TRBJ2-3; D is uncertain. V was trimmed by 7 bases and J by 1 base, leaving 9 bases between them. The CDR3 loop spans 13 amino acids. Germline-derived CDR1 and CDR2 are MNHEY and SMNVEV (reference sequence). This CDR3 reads CASKILGTDTQYF. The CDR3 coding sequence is TGTGCCAGCAAGATACTCGGCACAGATACGCAGTATTTT.

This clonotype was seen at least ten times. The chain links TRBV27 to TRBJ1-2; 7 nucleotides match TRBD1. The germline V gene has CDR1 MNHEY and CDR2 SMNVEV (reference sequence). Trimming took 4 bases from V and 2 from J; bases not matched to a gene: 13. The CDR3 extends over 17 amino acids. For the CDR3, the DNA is TGTGCCAGCAGTTCATTATTGGGGGGACAGCAAAACTATGGCTACACCTTC. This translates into CASSSLLGGQQNYGYTF.

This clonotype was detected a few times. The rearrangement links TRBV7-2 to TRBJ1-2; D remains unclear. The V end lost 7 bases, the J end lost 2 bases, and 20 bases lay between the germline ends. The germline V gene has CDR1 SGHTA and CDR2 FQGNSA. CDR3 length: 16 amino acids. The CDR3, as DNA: TGTGCCAGCAACCCGAGAGTGTGGGCAGAAAACTATGGCTACACCTTC. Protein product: CASNPRVWAENYGYTF.

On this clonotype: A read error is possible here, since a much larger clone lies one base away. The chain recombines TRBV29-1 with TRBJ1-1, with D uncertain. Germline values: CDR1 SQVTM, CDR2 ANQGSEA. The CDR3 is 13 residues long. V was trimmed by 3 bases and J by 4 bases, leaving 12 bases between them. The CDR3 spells CSVDHGVGTEAFF. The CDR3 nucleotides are TGCAGCGTTGATCACGGGGTTGGCACTGAAGCTTTCTTT.

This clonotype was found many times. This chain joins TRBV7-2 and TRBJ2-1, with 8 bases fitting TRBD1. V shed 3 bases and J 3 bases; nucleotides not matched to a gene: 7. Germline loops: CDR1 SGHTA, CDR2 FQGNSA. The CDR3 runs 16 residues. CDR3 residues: CASSFQQGGFYNEQFF. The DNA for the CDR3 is TGTGCCAGCAGCTTTCAACAGGGGGGTTTCTACAATGAGCAGTTCTTC.

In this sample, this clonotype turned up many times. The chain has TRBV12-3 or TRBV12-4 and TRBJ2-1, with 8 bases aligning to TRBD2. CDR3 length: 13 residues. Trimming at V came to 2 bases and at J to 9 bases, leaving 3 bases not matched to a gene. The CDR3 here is CASSLRGGSEQFF. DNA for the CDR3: TGTGCCAGCAGTTTACGGGGGGGAAGTGAGCAGTTCTTC.

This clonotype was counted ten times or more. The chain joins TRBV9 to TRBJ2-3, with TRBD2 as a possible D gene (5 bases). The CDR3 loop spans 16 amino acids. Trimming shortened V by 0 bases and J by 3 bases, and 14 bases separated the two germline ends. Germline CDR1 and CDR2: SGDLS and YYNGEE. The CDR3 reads CASSVGRERSTDTQYF. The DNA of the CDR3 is TGTGCCAGCAGCGTAGGAAGGGAGAGGAGTACAGATACGCAGTATTTT. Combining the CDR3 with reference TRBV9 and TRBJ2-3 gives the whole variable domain DSGVTQTPKHLITATGQRVTLRCSPRSGDLSVYWYQQSLDQGLQFLIQYYNGEERAKGNILERFSAQQFPDLHSELNLSSLELGDSALYFCASSVGRERSTDTQYFGPGTRLTVL.

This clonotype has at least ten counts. DNA of the CDR3: TGTGCCAGCAGCCCCGTACTAGCGGGGGGCCCAGGGGAGCAGTTCTTC. It translates to CASSPVLAGGPGEQFF. The V and J genes are TRBV12-3 or TRBV12-4 and TRBJ2-1; 12 bases align to TRBD2. Germline trimming cut 6 bases from V and 10 bases from J; bases unmatched to any gene: 13. This CDR3 comprises 16 residues.

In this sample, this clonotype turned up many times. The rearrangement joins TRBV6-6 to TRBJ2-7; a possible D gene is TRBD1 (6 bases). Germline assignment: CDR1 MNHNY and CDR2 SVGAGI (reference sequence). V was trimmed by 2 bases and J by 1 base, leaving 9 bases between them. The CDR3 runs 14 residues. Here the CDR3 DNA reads TGTGCCAGCAGTTACGGGACACAGTCCTACGAGCAGTACTTC. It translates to CASSYGTQSYEQYF.

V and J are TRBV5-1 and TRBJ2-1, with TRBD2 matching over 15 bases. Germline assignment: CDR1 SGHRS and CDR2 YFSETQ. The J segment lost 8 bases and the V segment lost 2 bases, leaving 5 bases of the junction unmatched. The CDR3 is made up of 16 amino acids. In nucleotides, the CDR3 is TGCGCCAGCAGCTTTGGACTAGCGGGGGGGCGGGATGAGCAGTTCTTC. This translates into CASSFGLAGGRDEQFF.

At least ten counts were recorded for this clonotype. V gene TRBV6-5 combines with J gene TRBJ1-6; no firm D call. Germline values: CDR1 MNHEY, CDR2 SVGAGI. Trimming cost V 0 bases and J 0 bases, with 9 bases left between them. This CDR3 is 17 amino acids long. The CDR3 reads CASSYSWQPSYNSPLHF. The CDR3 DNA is TGTGCCAGCAGTTACTCGTGGCAGCCCTCCTATAATTCACCCCTCCACTTT.

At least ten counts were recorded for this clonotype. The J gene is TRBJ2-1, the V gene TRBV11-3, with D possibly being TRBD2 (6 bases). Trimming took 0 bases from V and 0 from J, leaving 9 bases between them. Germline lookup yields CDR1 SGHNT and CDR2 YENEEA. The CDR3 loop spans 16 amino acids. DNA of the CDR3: TGTGCCAGCAGCTTAGACGGCGGGAACTCCTACAATGAGCAGTTCTTC. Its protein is CASSLDGGNSYNEQFF.

The CDR3 loop is CASRKNRAGTSTDTQYF. DNA of the CDR3: TGTGCCAGCAGAAAGAACAGGGCAGGAACTAGCACAGATACGCAGTATTTT. This chain uses TRBV7-9 with TRBJ2-3, with D possibly matching TRBD1 (6 bases). Germline CDR1 is SEHNR and CDR2 is FQNEAQ (reference sequence). The CDR3 has 17 amino acids. With 6 bases removed from V and 0 bases from J, the gap between germline ends came to 19 bases.